Listed here are 27 T cell receptor beta chains from one sample, sequenced in a study of CD8+ T cells in alopecia areata. Treatment in this sample: oral pan-JAK inhibitor, 5-10 mg twice daily. Once RNA had been extracted, it was reverse transcribed into cDNA to act as the sequencing template. The data were produced by immunoSEQ multiplex PCR, yet TCRdb's version contains in-frame clones alone and is incomplete. The sample has some 200,000 clones; roughly 56% are singletons. The sample was CD4+ T cells sorted from blood, taken at week 4, from a patient treated with tofacitinib. The receptors come from a human donor with alopecia areata.

As concerns this clone: In the same sample, other DNA sequences code for this CDR3. V and J are TRBV29-1 and TRBJ2-1; possible D gene TRBD2, 6 bases. With 3 bases removed from V and 5 bases from J, the gap between germline ends came to 8 bases. Germline V lookup: CDR1 SQVTM, CDR2 ANQGSEA. The CDR3 is made up of 12 amino acids. The DNA for the CDR3 is TGCAGCGTTGAGGCGGGGAACAATGAGCAGTTCTTC. Translated: CSVEAGNNEQFF.

This clone was seen just once. The chain couples TRBV5-1 to TRBJ2-7; possible D gene TRBD1, 6 bases. This CDR3 has 15 amino acids. The V and J ends lost 4 bases and 4 bases respectively, with 18 bases between them. In germline, CDR1 is SGHRS, CDR2 YFSETQ. CDR3 amino acids: CASSPTSQGSYEQYF. The DNA for the CDR3 is TGCGCCAGCAGCCCTACATCACAGGGTTCATACGAGCAGTACTTC.

V gene TRBV4-1 combines with J gene TRBJ1-5; D uncertain. The ends were cut back, 1 base at V and 6 bases at J, with 16 bases in the middle. The CDR3 has 16 residues. Germline V CDR1 and CDR2: MGHRA, YSYEKL. The CDR3 bases are TGCGCCAGCAGCCAAGGTCTATTCGAGCGTAGTCAGCCCCAGCATTTT. Amino acid sequence: CASSQGLFERSQPQHF.

The chain has TRBV10-3 and TRBJ2-1; D may be TRBD1 or TRBD2 (5 bases each). Trimming shortened V by 2 bases and J by 4 bases, and 12 bases separated the two germline ends. This CDR3 comprises 15 residues. Germline-derived CDR1 and CDR2 are ENHRY and SYGVKD. In nucleotides, the CDR3 is TGTGCCATCAGTGAGGGGGCGGGTGCTTACAATGAGCAGTTCTTC. Translated, it gives CAISEGAGAYNEQFF.

This clone was counted many times. The chain links TRBV29-1 to TRBJ2-2; perhaps TRBD1 as D (5 bases). V lost 7 bases, J lost 1 base, and 13 bases lay in between. Germline CDR1 is SQVTM and CDR2 is ANQGSEA. The CDR3 is 14 residues long. CDR3 residues: CSGLEDRNTGELFF. CDR3 bases: TGCAGCGGATTAGAAGACAGGAACACCGGGGAGCTGTTTTTT.

Details on this clone: This specimen includes other DNA sequences encoding the same CDR3. J is TRBJ2-5 and V is TRBV30, with unresolved D. V lost 0 bases to trimming and J lost 4 bases, with 6 bases between them. CDR1 GTSNPN and CDR2 SVGIG come from the germline V gene (reference sequence). The CDR3 loop spans 12 amino acids. CDR3 region: CAWSVQGETQYF. CDR3 in DNA: TGTGCCTGGAGTGTACAAGGAGAGACCCAGTACTTC.

This chain joins TRBV6-5 and TRBJ1-2, with 9 bases lining up with TRBD1. In germline, CDR1 is MNHEY, CDR2 SVGAGI. With V trimmed by 5 bases and J by 7 bases, 8 bases remained unmatched. This CDR3 region has 14 residues. CDR3: CASSPVQGAGGYTF. CDR3 DNA sequence: TGTGCCAGCAGTCCTGTACAGGGGGCGGGTGGCTACACCTTC.

This clone has a handful of counts. V usage is TRBV7-9 and J usage is TRBJ2-6, with D unresolved. The germline V gene encodes CDR1 SEHNR and CDR2 FQNEAQ (reference sequence). There are 11 residues in the CDR3. The germline V and J ends were trimmed by 4 bases and 16 bases, with 11 bases remaining between them. In nucleotides, the CDR3 is TGTGCCAGCAGCTCCGACATATCTCTGACTTTC. Its protein is CASSSDISLTF.

The rearrangement uses TRBV29-1 and TRBJ2-7, with unresolved D. This CDR3 has 13 residues. CDR1 and CDR2 from the germline V gene are SQVTM and ANQGSEA. V lost 7 bases to trimming and J lost 0 bases, with 13 bases between them. CDR3 sequence: CSARQEISYEQYF. In DNA, the CDR3 is TGCAGCGCTAGACAAGAGATCTCCTACGAGCAGTACTTC.

V gene TRBV30 combines with J gene TRBJ1-2; D might be TRBD1 (6 bases). V lost 8 bases, J lost 4 bases, and 17 bases lay in between. Germline CDR1 reads GTSNPN; CDR2 reads SVGIG (reference sequence). The CDR3 has 13 amino acids. The CDR3 spells CARRATGTYGYTF. CDR3 DNA sequence: TGTGCCAGACGGGCCACAGGGACCTATGGCTACACCTTC.

The chain has TRBV30 and TRBJ2-2; D is uncertain. Germline-derived CDR1 and CDR2 are GTSNPN and SVGIG (reference sequence). V lost 4 bases, J lost 0 bases, and 9 bases lay in between. CDR3 length equals 14 residues. In nucleotides, the CDR3 is TGTGCCTGGATCATAAAGGCGAACACCGGGGAGCTGTTTTTT. This encodes CAWIIKANTGELFF.

The CDR3 here is CASTPGGTDTQYF. In DNA form, the CDR3 reads TGTGCCAGTACCCCGGGGGGCACAGATACGCAGTATTTT. This chain joins TRBV7-2 and TRBJ2-3, with D possibly matching TRBD2 (6 bases). V was cut by 9 bases and J by 1 base, with 11 bases left in between. This CDR3 spans 13 amino acids. Germline V gene lookup returns CDR1 SGHTA and CDR2 FQGNSA.

In this sample, this clone turned up many times. J is TRBJ2-1 and V is TRBV7-2, with 7 bases aligning to TRBD2. This CDR3 comprises 12 residues. Germline CDR1 is SGHTA and CDR2 is FQGNSA. V was pared by 6 bases and J by 10 bases, with 6 bases of the junction left unmatched. Here the CDR3 DNA reads TGTGCCAGCAGTTTCCCGGGACTAGAGCAGTTCTTC. It translates to CASSFPGLEQFF.

J is TRBJ1-2 and V is TRBV29-1; D perhaps matches TRBD1 (5 bases). The V gene's germline CDR1 is SQVTM and CDR2 ANQGSEA. The CDR3 length is 14 residues. Trimming left V 3 bases short and J 2 bases short, with 13 bases between. CDR3 residues: CSVEYQGVNYGYTF. The CDR3 DNA sequence: TGCAGCGTTGAGTACCAAGGGGTAAACTATGGCTACACCTTC.

This chain uses TRBV4-1 with TRBJ1-1, with 10 bases aligning to TRBD1. Trimming cost V 0 bases and J 7 bases; bases outside gene matches: 8. This CDR3 is 16 amino acids long. CDR1 is MGHRA and CDR2 is YSYEKL in the germline V gene. CDR3 in DNA: TGCGCCAGCAGCCAAGAGGGACAGGGGTTTTTGAGTGAAGCTTTCTTT. Its translation: CASSQEGQGFLSEAFF.

This clone appeared once. The chain is built from TRBV25-1 and TRBJ2-7; TRBD1 agrees at 7 bases. Germline-derived CDR1 and CDR2 are MGHDK and SYGVNS. The CDR3 loop spans 13 amino acids. J lost 4 bases, V lost 4 bases, and 4 bases had no gene match. The CDR3 here is CASSAPTGYEQYF. The CDR3 coding sequence is TGTGCCAGCAGTGCACCGACAGGGTACGAGCAGTACTTC.

The chain couples TRBV5-1 to TRBJ2-5; D may be TRBD2 (6 bases). Germline V CDR1 and CDR2: SGHRS, YFSETQ. The CDR3 sequence is 14 residues long. Deletions cut 5 bases from V and 7 bases from J, with 18 bases between. CDR3 DNA sequence: TGCGCCAGCAGTTCAGCGGGCCCCAGTAGGACCCAGTACTTC. Its translation: CASSSAGPSRTQYF.

The chain couples TRBV9 to TRBJ2-7, with a possible D match to TRBD2 (6 bases). This CDR3 spans 14 amino acids. Germline loops: CDR1 SGDLS, CDR2 YYNGEE. With 1 base removed from V and 3 bases from J, the gap between germline ends came to 11 bases. CDR3 coding DNA: TGTGCCAGCAGCGTATCTGCTAGCGACTACGAGCAGTACTTC. Its protein is CASSVSASDYEQYF.

The chain combines TRBV15 with TRBJ2-4; D is possibly TRBD1 or TRBD2 (5 bases each). The CDR3 contains 15 residues. V lost 3 bases and J 5 bases, leaving 14 bases between the germline ends. The germline CDR1 and CDR2 sequences are LNHNV and YYDKDF (reference sequence). CDR3: CATSREGLGENIQYF. In DNA form, the CDR3 reads TGTGCCACCAGCAGGGAAGGGCTGGGGGAAAACATTCAGTACTTC.

This clone turned up a few times. The chain has TRBV30 and TRBJ1-5, with D uncertain. CDR1 and CDR2 (germline): GTSNPN, SVGIG (reference sequence). V was pared by 0 bases and J by 1 base, with 13 bases between. This CDR3 is built from 16 residues. The CDR3 sequence: CAWSVPRGGSNQPQHF. The CDR3 nucleotides are TGTGCCTGGAGTGTACCTAGAGGCGGGAGCAATCAGCCCCAGCATTTT. The full variable domain, its missing parts supplied by reference TRBV30 and TRBJ1-5, is SQTIHQWPATLVQPVGSPLSLECTVEGTSNPNLYWYRQAAGRGLQLLFYSVGIGQISSEVPQNLSASRPQDRQFILSSKKLLLSDSGFYLCAWSVPRGGSNQPQHFGDGTRLSIL.

This clone was seen once. V gene TRBV19 combines with J gene TRBJ1-2; D gene unclear. This CDR3 has 11 residues. In germline, CDR1 is LNHDA, CDR2 SQIVND (reference sequence). Trimming cost V 6 bases and J 3 bases, with 5 bases left between them. Here the CDR3 DNA reads TGTGCCAGTAGCGTGGACTATGGCTACACCTTC. Protein: CASSVDYGYTF.

The chain has TRBV6-1 and TRBJ2-2; 7 positions agree with TRBD1. The J segment lost 4 bases and the V segment lost 8 bases, leaving 7 bases of the junction unmatched. The CDR3 covers 14 residues. The germline V gene has CDR1 MNHNS and CDR2 SASEGT. CDR3 loop: CASWPSGGTGELFF. The CDR3 bases are TGTGCCAGCTGGCCCTCAGGGGGCACCGGGGAGCTGTTTTTT.

This clone was counted between two and nine times. This sequence joins TRBV25-1 and TRBJ2-5, with D perhaps matching TRBD1 (6 bases). V was pared by 9 bases and J by 5 bases, with 31 bases between. Germline CDR1 MGHDK, CDR2 SYGVNS. CDR3 length: 18 amino acids. This CDR3 reads CARGHREPRFWSHETQYF. The CDR3 bases are TGTGCCAGAGGTCACAGGGAGCCGAGATTTTGGTCCCACGAGACCCAGTACTTC.

This clone turned up a few times. The genes are TRBV11-3 and TRBJ2-1; D gene uncertain. Trimming left V 5 bases short and J 10 bases short, with 12 bases between. CDR1 is SGHNT and CDR2 is YENEEA in the germline V gene. This CDR3 is built from 12 residues. The CDR3 region has the DNA TGTGCCAGCAGCCTTGGGGATGTAGAGCAGTTCTTC. Translation: CASSLGDVEQFF.

This clone is a singleton in its sample. The rearrangement links TRBV11-2 to TRBJ2-3, with TRBD1 matching 7 bases. Germline CDR1 is SGHAT and CDR2 is FQNNGV. Trimming at V came to 0 bases and at J to 2 bases, leaving 17 bases not matched to a gene. This CDR3 has 20 amino acids. This CDR3 is CASSLDGPLGQAQTTDTQYF. The CDR3, as DNA: TGTGCCAGCAGCTTAGACGGTCCCTTAGGACAGGCTCAGACCACAGATACGCAGTATTTT.

This clone was observed a single time. The chain carries TRBV29-1 and TRBJ2-3; 7 bases align to TRBD2. Germline loops: CDR1 SQVTM, CDR2 ANQGSEA. This CDR3 has 14 residues. The trim removed 7 bases at V and 4 bases at J, leaving 11 bases unmatched. The CDR3 spells CSAQTSTAADTQYF. The CDR3 bases are TGCAGCGCTCAGACTAGCACCGCCGCAGATACGCAGTATTTT.

This clone was counted between two and nine times. The rearrangement links TRBV5-1 to TRBJ2-5; no reliable D call. V shed 0 bases and J shed 0 bases, with 6 bases lying between them. The length of the CDR3 is 14 residues. Per the germline V gene, CDR1 is SGHRS and CDR2 is YFSETQ. The CDR3 reads CASSLGQYQETQYF. The CDR3, as DNA: TGCGCCAGCAGCTTGGGGCAGTACCAAGAGACCCAGTACTTC.